This TCR beta chain came from a study of PD-1 blockade in classical Hodgkin lymphoma. Each patient's relapse followed autologous stem cell transplantation, and brentuximab vedotin exposure varied. The protocol was immunoSEQ multiplex PCR, while the TCRdb copy is restricted to in-frame clones and leaves out a portion. Among fewer than 65,000 clones listed, roughly nine tenths were seen once. The germline V gene has CDR1 MNHNS and CDR2 SASEGT. Losses at the gene ends were 4 bases for V and 7 bases for J; bases not matched to a gene: 3. The CDR3 spans 12 residues. Material: peripheral blood mononuclear cells (PBMCs), obtained at baseline. The clonotype was recovered from a human donor with classical Hodgkin lymphoma. V gene TRBV6-1 combines with J gene TRBJ2-5; TRBD1 matches at 7 bases. The CDR3 protein is CASSGDSGTQYF. The CDR3 DNA reads as TGTGCCAGCAGTGGGGACAGCGGGACCCAGTACTTC.